This is a list of T cell receptor beta chains from one sample in a study of cytomegalovirus exposure and HLA in healthy donors. This table comes from immunoSEQ multiplex PCR, and its TCRdb copy is limited to in-frame clones, with some not included. The sample lists about 150,000 clones, more than 80% occurring once. The sequenced sample consisted of PBMCs. Every receptor here comes from a man aged 18 to 30 in good health and CMV-seronegative. The CDR3 runs from the conserved cysteine through the conserved F or W. Fields, in order: CDR3 length, V gene, clone size, J gene, D gene, CDR3 protein, CDR3 DNA. D genes are given only for firm matches. Clone sizes are given selectively: once, few, many, or a class where the clone is expanded.

len: 12
v_gene: TRBV28
abundance: .
j_gene: TRBJ1-1
d_gene: .
CDR3aa: CASSLRGDEAFF
CDR3nt: TGTGCCAGCAGTTTACGGGGGGATGAAGCTTTCTTT

len: 13
v_gene: TRBV27
abundance: .
j_gene: TRBJ1-1
d_gene: .
CDR3aa: CASSAGANTEAFF
CDR3nt: TGTGCCAGCAGCGCAGGGGCGAACACTGAAGCTTTCTTT

len: 15
v_gene: TRBV27
abundance: .
j_gene: TRBJ2-1
d_gene: .
CDR3aa: CASGPQRGRAGEQFF
CDR3nt: TGTGCCAGCGGACCCCAGAGGGGGAGGGCGGGTGAGCAGTTCTTC

len: 15
v_gene: TRBV6-5
abundance: .
j_gene: TRBJ1-1
d_gene: .
CDR3aa: CASSYSGLMNTEAFF
CDR3nt: TGTGCCAGCAGTTACTCGGGCCTGATGAACACTGAAGCTTTCTTT

len: 15
v_gene: TRBV2
abundance: .
j_gene: TRBJ2-3
d_gene: .
CDR3aa: CASNRGAASTDTQYF
CDR3nt: TGTGCCAGCAATCGCGGAGCGGCTAGCACAGATACGCAGTATTTT

len: 14
v_gene: TRBV27
abundance: .
j_gene: TRBJ2-7
d_gene: TRBD2
CDR3aa: CASSRLAGEKEQYF
CDR3nt: TGTGCCAGCAGCAGACTAGCGGGAGAGAAAGAGCAGTACTTC

len: 12
v_gene: TRBV7-2
abundance: .
j_gene: TRBJ2-7
d_gene: .
CDR3aa: CASSWMTGEQYF
CDR3nt: TGTGCCAGCAGCTGGATGACTGGCGAGCAGTACTTC

len: 12
v_gene: TRBV28
abundance: .
j_gene: TRBJ1-2
d_gene: TRBD1
CDR3aa: CASSFGTGPHTF
CDR3nt: TGTGCCAGCAGTTTTGGGACAGGGCCCCACACCTTC

len: 13
v_gene: TRBV5-1
abundance: .
j_gene: TRBJ1-5
d_gene: .
CDR3aa: CASRAGGNQPQHF
CDR3nt: TGCGCCAGCAGGGCAGGGGGCAATCAGCCCCAGCATTTT

len: 14
v_gene: TRBV18
abundance: once
j_gene: TRBJ1-2
d_gene: .
CDR3aa: CASSPPRGGSGYTF
CDR3nt: TGTGCCAGCTCACCACCGAGGGGGGGCTCTGGCTACACCTTC

len: 16
v_gene: TRBV11-3
abundance: .
j_gene: TRBJ2-7
d_gene: TRBD2
CDR3aa: CASSDGTSGGPEEQYF
CDR3nt: TGTGCCAGCAGCGATGGGACTAGCGGGGGGCCGGAGGAGCAGTACTTC

len: 13
v_gene: TRBV10-3
abundance: .
j_gene: TRBJ2-7
d_gene: TRBD1
CDR3aa: CAISRDRGAEQYF
CDR3nt: TGTGCCATCAGTAGGGACAGGGGTGCGGAGCAGTACTTC

len: 14
v_gene: TRBV4-1
abundance: .
j_gene: TRBJ2-5
d_gene: TRBD2
CDR3aa: CASSLPTSGPTQYF
CDR3nt: TGCGCCAGCAGCCTCCCCACTAGCGGGCCAACCCAGTACTTC

len: 12
v_gene: TRBV6-1
abundance: .
j_gene: TRBJ1-2
d_gene: .
CDR3aa: CASSGLGYGYTF
CDR3nt: TGTGCCAGCAGTGGGCTTGGCTATGGCTACACCTTC

len: 14
v_gene: TRBV13
abundance: .
j_gene: TRBJ2-5
d_gene: .
CDR3aa: CASSITGGGETQYF
CDR3nt: TGTGCCAGCAGCATTACAGGGGGGGGAGAGACCCAGTACTTC

len: 13
v_gene: TRBV5-1
abundance: .
j_gene: TRBJ2-3
d_gene: .
CDR3aa: CASSAPGVDTQYF
CDR3nt: TGCGCCAGCAGCGCCCCAGGGGTAGATACGCAGTATTTT

len: 14
v_gene: TRBV4-2
abundance: .
j_gene: TRBJ2-7
d_gene: TRBD2
CDR3aa: CASSQETSGYEQYF
CDR3nt: TGTGCCAGCAGCCAAGAAACTAGCGGGTACGAGCAGTACTTC

len: 14
v_gene: TRBV6-1
abundance: many
j_gene: TRBJ2-2
d_gene: .
CDR3aa: CASSFGHNTGELFF
CDR3nt: TGTGCCAGCAGTTTCGGACACAACACCGGGGAGCTGTTTTTT

len: 13
v_gene: TRBV7-3
abundance: .
j_gene: TRBJ2-5
d_gene: .
CDR3aa: CASSLRQSETQYF
CDR3nt: TGTGCCAGCAGCTTGAGACAGTCAGAGACCCAGTACTTC

len: 15
v_gene: TRBV25-1
abundance: .
j_gene: TRBJ2-6
d_gene: .
CDR3aa: CASSVVEAGANVLTF
CDR3nt: TGTGCCAGCAGTGTGGTGGAGGCTGGGGCCAACGTCCTGACTTTC

len: 14
v_gene: TRBV7-2
abundance: .
j_gene: TRBJ2-2
d_gene: .
CDR3aa: CASSLRRRTGELFF
CDR3nt: TGTGCCAGCAGCTTGAGGAGGAGAACCGGGGAGCTGTTTTTT

len: 13
v_gene: TRBV7-2
abundance: .
j_gene: TRBJ2-5
d_gene: TRBD2
CDR3aa: CATGGYARETQYF
CDR3nt: TGTGCCACCGGGGGGTACGCAAGAGAGACCCAGTACTTC

len: 13
v_gene: TRBV18
abundance: .
j_gene: TRBJ2-5
d_gene: .
CDR3aa: CASATGLQENQYF
CDR3nt: TGTGCCAGCGCCACGGGACTCCAAGAGAACCAGTACTTC

len: 12
v_gene: TRBV19
abundance: .
j_gene: TRBJ2-2
d_gene: .
CDR3aa: CASSISTGELFF
CDR3nt: TGTGCCAGTAGTATCTCCACCGGGGAGCTGTTTTTT

len: 12
v_gene: TRBV28
abundance: .
j_gene: TRBJ1-4
d_gene: .
CDR3aa: CASSLPGEKLFF
CDR3nt: TGTGCCAGCAGTCTCCCGGGAGAAAAACTGTTTTTT

len: 16
v_gene: TRBV18
abundance: .
j_gene: TRBJ2-7
d_gene: TRBD2
CDR3aa: CASSPGLAGIYDEQYF
CDR3nt: TGTGCCAGCTCACCTGGCCTAGCGGGGATATATGACGAGCAGTACTTC

len: 15
v_gene: TRBV19
abundance: .
j_gene: TRBJ1-2
d_gene: .
CDR3aa: CASTIMAGTNYGYTF
CDR3nt: TGTGCCAGTACGATTATGGCGGGCACTAACTATGGCTACACCTTC

len: 13
v_gene: TRBV2
abundance: .
j_gene: TRBJ1-6
d_gene: .
CDR3aa: CASSEARNSPLHF
CDR3nt: TGTGCCAGCAGTGAAGCGCGTAATTCACCCCTCCACTTT

len: 14
v_gene: TRBV5-1
abundance: .
j_gene: TRBJ2-3
d_gene: .
CDR3aa: CASSSGLGTDTQYF
CDR3nt: TGCGCCAGCAGCTCTGGACTGGGTACAGATACGCAGTATTTT

len: 14
v_gene: TRBV11-2
abundance: .
j_gene: TRBJ1-5
d_gene: .
CDR3aa: CASSFQGGNQPQHF
CDR3nt: TGTGCCAGCAGCTTCCAAGGGGGCAATCAGCCCCAGCATTTT

len: 14
v_gene: TRBV7-3
abundance: .
j_gene: TRBJ2-2
d_gene: .
CDR3aa: CASKEGPNTGELFF
CDR3nt: TGTGCCAGCAAGGAGGGGCCAAACACCGGGGAGCTGTTTTTT